This T cell receptor beta chain was identified in a study of blood T cell repertoires in COVID-19. Study-wide context: There were acute and convalescent COVID-19 samples, and they came from the United States, Italy and Spain. From T cells, B-cell-depleted T cells, or PBMCs came the material, which was cDNA or gDNA.

Per the study methods: Quantification of nucleated cells was approximated via reference gene primer amplification. Here immunoSEQ multiplex PCR was the method, and the copy in TCRdb shows in-frame clones only, minus some. V, J and clone size are those of that table, while D and trimming were read from the DNA. This sample has some 200,000 clones, with around 82% found just once. With V trimmed by 3 bases and J by 5 bases, 5 bases remained unmatched. The CDR3 runs to 16 residues. The germline V gene has CDR1 SGHTA and CDR2 FQGNSA. Donors of Cohort 3 who recovered were those that had two negative PCRs, clearance, or symptom resolution.

The sequenced sample was PBMCs or T cells enriched from blood (not recorded which). The sequence came from a man aged 40-49 years who had recovered from COVID-19. This rearrangement joins TRBV7-2 to TRBJ2-5, with TRBD2 matching over 14 bases. CDR3 DNA: TGTGCCAGCAGCTTGGGACTAGCGGGAGCCGGGGAGACCCAGTACTTC. This sequence encodes CASSLGLAGAGETQYF.